This T cell receptor (beta chain) stems from a study of immune evolution from preneoplasia to lung adenocarcinoma. General study points: Clonality was highest in normal lung, lower in later-stage lesions apparently. T cell clonality was higher in KRAS-mutant than EGFR-mutant or wild-type nodules.

Two lung cancer pathologists independently confirmed each histologic diagnosis. Nucleic acids came from premalignant or tumor cells enriched by macro-dissection. Repertoires were generated with immunoSEQ multiplex PCR, while TCRdb's copy carries only in-frame clones and drops some. The sample carries several thousand clones, 60% to 80% recorded once. Only one count was recorded for this clone. The antigen is undetermined. Germline V gene sequence: CDR1 SGHRS, CDR2 YFSETQ. The V and J ends lost 1 base and 0 bases respectively, with 26 bases between them. The CDR3 spans 20 residues. The chain carries TRBV5-1 and TRBJ2-7, with D possibly TRBD2 on 6 matching bases. The sequenced sample was FFPE minimally invasive lung adenocarcinoma tissue. This clonotype was sampled from a donor aged 70 or over with lung adenocarcinoma. CDR3 DNA: TGCGCCAGCAGCTTGTGGACGCGGGACGGGCTTAGGAGGGGCTCCTACGAGCAGTACTTC. Encoded protein: CASSLWTRDGLRRGSYEQYF.